This T cell receptor (beta chain) came from a study of identical twins. MiXCR, run by TCRdb on the 5' RACE reads, gives a single entry per CDR3 protein. The sample consists of hundreds of thousands of distinct CDR3 sequences, about 20% of them appearing once. J was trimmed by 5 bases and V by 5 bases; bases with no gene match: 7. Germline lookup yields CDR1 SEHNR and CDR2 FQNEAQ (reference sequence). CDR3 length: 15 amino acids. This same sample was also part of a study on yellow fever vaccine responses in identical twins.

The clonotype was recovered from a woman aged 18-29 years in good health. The V call is TRBV7-9, the J call TRBJ2-1; 9 bases line up with TRBD2. The specimen was CD4+ T cells sorted from blood. The CDR3 DNA sequence: TGTGCCAGCAGCCCGAGCGGGGGGACTCACAATGAGCAGTTCTTC. As protein: CASSPSGGTHNEQFF.